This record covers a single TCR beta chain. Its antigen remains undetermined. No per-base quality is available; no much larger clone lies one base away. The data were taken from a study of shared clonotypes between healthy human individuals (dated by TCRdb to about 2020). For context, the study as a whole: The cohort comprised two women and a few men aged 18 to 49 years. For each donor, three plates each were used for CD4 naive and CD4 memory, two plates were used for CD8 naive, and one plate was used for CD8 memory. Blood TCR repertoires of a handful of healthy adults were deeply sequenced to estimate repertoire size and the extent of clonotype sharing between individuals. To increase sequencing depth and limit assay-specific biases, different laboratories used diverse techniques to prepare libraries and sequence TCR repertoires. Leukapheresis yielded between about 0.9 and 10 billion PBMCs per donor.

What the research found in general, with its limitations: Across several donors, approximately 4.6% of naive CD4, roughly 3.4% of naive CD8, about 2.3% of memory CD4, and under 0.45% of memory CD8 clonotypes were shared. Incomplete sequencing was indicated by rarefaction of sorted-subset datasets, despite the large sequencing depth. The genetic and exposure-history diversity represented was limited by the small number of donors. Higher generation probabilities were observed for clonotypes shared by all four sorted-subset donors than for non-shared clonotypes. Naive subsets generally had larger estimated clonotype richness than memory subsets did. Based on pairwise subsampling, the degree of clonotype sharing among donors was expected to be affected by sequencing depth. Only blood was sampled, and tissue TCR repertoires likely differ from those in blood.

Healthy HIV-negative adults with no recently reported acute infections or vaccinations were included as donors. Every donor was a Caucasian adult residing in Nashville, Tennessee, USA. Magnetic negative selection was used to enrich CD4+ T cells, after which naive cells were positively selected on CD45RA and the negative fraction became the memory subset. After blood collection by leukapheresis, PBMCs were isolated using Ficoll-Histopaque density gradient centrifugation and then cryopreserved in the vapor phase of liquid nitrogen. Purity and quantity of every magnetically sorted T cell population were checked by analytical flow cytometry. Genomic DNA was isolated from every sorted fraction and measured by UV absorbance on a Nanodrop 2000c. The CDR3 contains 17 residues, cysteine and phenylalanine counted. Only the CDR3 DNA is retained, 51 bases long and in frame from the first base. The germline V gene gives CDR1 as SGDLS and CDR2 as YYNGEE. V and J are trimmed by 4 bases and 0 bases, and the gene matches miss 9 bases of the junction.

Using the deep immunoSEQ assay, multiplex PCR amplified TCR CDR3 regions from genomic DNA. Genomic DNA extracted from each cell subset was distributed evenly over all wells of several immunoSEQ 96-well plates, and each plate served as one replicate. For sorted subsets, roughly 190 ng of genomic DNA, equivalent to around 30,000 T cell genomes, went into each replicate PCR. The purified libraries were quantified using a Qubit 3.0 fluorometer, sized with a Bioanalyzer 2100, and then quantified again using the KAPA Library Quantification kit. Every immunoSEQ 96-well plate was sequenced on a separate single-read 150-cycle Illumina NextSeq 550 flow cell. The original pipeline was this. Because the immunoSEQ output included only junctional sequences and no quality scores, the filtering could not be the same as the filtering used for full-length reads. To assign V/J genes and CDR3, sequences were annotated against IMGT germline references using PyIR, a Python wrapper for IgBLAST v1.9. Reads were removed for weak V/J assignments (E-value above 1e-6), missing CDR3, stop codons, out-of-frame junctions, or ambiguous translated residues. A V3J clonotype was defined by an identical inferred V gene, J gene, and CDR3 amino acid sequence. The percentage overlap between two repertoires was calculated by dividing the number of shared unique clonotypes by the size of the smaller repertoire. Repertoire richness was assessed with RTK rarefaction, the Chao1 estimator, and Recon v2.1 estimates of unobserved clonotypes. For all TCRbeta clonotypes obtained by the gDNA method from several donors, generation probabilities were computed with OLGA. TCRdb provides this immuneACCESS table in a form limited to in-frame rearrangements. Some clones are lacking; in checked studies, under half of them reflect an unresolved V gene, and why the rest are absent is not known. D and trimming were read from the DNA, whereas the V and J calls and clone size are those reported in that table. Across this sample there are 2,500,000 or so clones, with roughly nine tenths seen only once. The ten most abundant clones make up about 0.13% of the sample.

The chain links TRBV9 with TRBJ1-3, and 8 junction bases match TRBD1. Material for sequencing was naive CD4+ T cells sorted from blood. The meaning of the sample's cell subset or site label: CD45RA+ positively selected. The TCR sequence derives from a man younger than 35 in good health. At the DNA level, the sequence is TGTGCCAGCAGCCCTCGGGACAGGATAATCTCTGGAAACACCATATATTTT. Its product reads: CASSPRDRIISGNTIYF.